These 27 T cell receptor beta chains were sequenced from one sample in a study of blood T cell repertoires in COVID-19. TCRdb keeps only in-frame clones here, not all; method: immunoSEQ multiplex PCR. The sample records approximately 200,000 clones, 70% to 90% being singletons. Sequenced sample: peripheral blood. Receptors originate from a man between 70 and 80 years old with active or convalescent COVID-19.

The chain couples TRBV6-1 to TRBJ1-2; D remains ambiguous. Trimming removed 2 bases from V and 0 bases from J, with 19 bases in between. CDR1 is MNHNS, CDR2 SASEGT, per germline. The CDR3 has 18 amino acids. The CDR3 nucleotides are TGTGCCAGCAGTGAAAGAGGGTTCGAAGGTTTCGCTAACTATGGCTACACCTTC. This translates into CASSERGFEGFANYGYTF.

The gene calls are TRBV5-4 and TRBJ2-7; 7 bases line up with TRBD1. Germline CDR1 reads SGHNT; CDR2 reads YYREEE (reference sequence). Losses at the gene ends were 0 bases for V and 6 bases for J; bases not matched to a gene: 18. This CDR3 region has 18 residues. The CDR3 DNA is TGTGCCAGCAGCTTGGGATGGTTTCGGAACAGGGGTATCTGCGAGCAGTACTTC. Translating gives CASSLGWFRNRGICEQYF.

This clone was seen a single time. This chain links TRBV7-2 with TRBJ2-3; D possibly corresponds to TRBD2 (6 bases). The CDR3 spans 16 residues. V was trimmed by 5 bases and J by 2 bases, leaving 17 bases between them. Germline CDR1 SGHTA, CDR2 FQGNSA. CDR3 coding DNA: TGTGCCAGCAGCCGCCAAGGGACGGGACTCACAGATACGCAGTATTTT. This translates into CASSRQGTGLTDTQYF.

V gene TRBV7-2 combines with J gene TRBJ1-5, with TRBD1 matching over 7 bases. V lost 2 bases and J lost 6; bases outside the gene matches: 4. Germline CDR1 and CDR2: SGHTA and FQGNSA. The CDR3 is made up of 14 amino acids. The CDR3 sequence is CASSLTGVGQPQHF. The CDR3, as DNA: TGTGCCAGCAGCTTAACAGGGGTGGGTCAGCCCCAGCATTTT.

CDR3: CASSSMIRGLVYF. The CDR3 region has the DNA TGTGCCAGCAGTTCCATGATCAGGGGGCTGGTGTACTTC. The J gene is TRBJ2-7, the V gene TRBV27; 8 bases align to TRBD1. This CDR3 comprises 13 residues. V trimming: 4 bases; J trimming: 12 bases; junction bases outside the gene matches: 11. Germline V gene sequence: CDR1 MNHEY, CDR2 SMNVEV (reference sequence).

The CDR3 nucleotides read TGTGCCAGTAGGCCAACAGGGGTGACAAATGAAAAACTGTTTTTT. This gives the protein CASRPTGVTNEKLFF. This chain uses TRBV19 with TRBJ1-4; TRBD1 agrees at 7 bases. The CDR3 loop spans 15 amino acids. After removal of 6 bases from V and 5 bases from J, the junction contained 9 bases not matched to a gene. Germline values: CDR1 LNHDA, CDR2 SQIVND (reference sequence). The whole variable domain, remainder taken from reference TRBV19 and TRBJ1-4, is DGGITQSPKYLFRKEGQNVTLSCEQNLNHDAMYWYRQDPGQGLRLIYYSQIVNDFQKGDIAEGYSVSREKKESFPLTVTSAQKNPTAFYLCASRPTGVTNEKLFFGSGTQLSVL.

The genes are TRBV5-5 and TRBJ2-5, with a tentative D call TRBD1 (6 bases). CDR1 and CDR2 from the germline V gene are SGHKS and YYEKEE (reference sequence). Deletions cut 9 bases from V and 1 base from J, with 19 bases between. CDR3 size: 15 residues. CDR3 sequence: CATGRAVGAQETQYF. In DNA, the CDR3 is TGTGCCACAGGTCGGGCCGTGGGGGCCCAAGAGACCCAGTACTTC.

This clone was seen only a few times. This chain joins TRBV27 and TRBJ1-5, with 7 nucleotides matching TRBD1. The V gene's germline CDR1 is MNHEY and CDR2 SMNVEV (reference sequence). V shed 5 bases, J shed 5 bases, and the junction held 6 bases outside the gene matches. The CDR3 totals 14 residues. The CDR3 loop reads CASSHQGGDQPQHF. The CDR3 DNA reads as TGTGCCAGCAGTCATCAGGGGGGAGATCAGCCCCAGCATTTT.

The chain links TRBV18 to TRBJ1-2, with a tentative D call TRBD1 (6 bases). This CDR3 comprises 16 residues. CDR1 and CDR2 (germline): KGHSH, LQKENI. The V gene lost 3 bases and the J gene lost 4 bases, with 18 bases spanning the gap. The DNA for the CDR3 is TGTGCCAGCTCACCGAACCCCCTTTCAGGGGTCTATGGCTACACCTTC. This translates into CASSPNPLSGVYGYTF.

The chain links TRBV7-9 to TRBJ1-5; D unresolved. Germline CDR1 SEHNR, CDR2 FQNEAQ (reference sequence). This CDR3 comprises 14 residues. V lost 4 bases to trimming and J lost 2 bases, with 9 bases between them. The CDR3 DNA reads as TGTGCCAGCAGCTCAGATATTGGCAATCAGCCCCAGCATTTT. It codes for CASSSDIGNQPQHF.

This clone came up once. This chain uses TRBV4-3 with TRBJ1-1; weak D call: TRBD1 (5 bases). CDR1 is LGHNA and CDR2 is YSLEER in the germline V gene. The germline V and J ends were trimmed by 4 bases and 0 bases, with 15 bases remaining between them. This CDR3 has 16 amino acids. CDR3 sequence: CASSPAAGSLNTEAFF. CDR3 coding DNA: TGCGCCAGCAGCCCGGCGGCAGGGTCATTGAACACTGAAGCTTTCTTT.

V is TRBV5-4 and J is TRBJ2-2; a possible D gene is TRBD2 (5 bases). Germline loops: CDR1 SGHNT, CDR2 YYREEE (reference sequence). The CDR3 runs to 15 residues. Trimming removed 4 bases from V and 4 bases from J, with 14 bases in between. CDR3 nucleotides: TGTGCCAGCAGCCCCGGGGTAGTGAGCACCGGGGAGCTGTTTTTT. Residues: CASSPGVVSTGELFF.

The CDR3 DNA is TGTGCCAGCAACCCCGACAGGGTGGCTGAGCAGTTCTTC. Its protein is CASNPDRVAEQFF. J is TRBJ2-1 and V is TRBV2; 7 bases are shared with TRBD1. CDR3 length equals 13 residues. Trimming took 7 bases from V and 9 from J; bases not matched to a gene: 9. Per the germline V gene, CDR1 is SNHLY and CDR2 is FYNNEI.

The rearrangement joins TRBV30 to TRBJ2-7; 11 bases are a match to TRBD1. Germline loops: CDR1 GTSNPN, CDR2 SVGIG (reference sequence). V was clipped by 3 bases and J by 6 bases; unmatched bases: 4. The CDR3 loop spans 13 amino acids. CDR3 amino acids: CAWRRTGGAEQYF. CDR3 DNA sequence: TGTGCCTGGAGGCGGACAGGGGGCGCCGAGCAGTACTTC. Variable domain in full (rest from reference TRBV30 and TRBJ2-7): SQTIHQWPATLVQPVGSPLSLECTVEGTSNPNLYWYRQAAGRGLQLLFYSVGIGQISSEVPQNLSASRPQDRQFILSSKKLLLSDSGFYLCAWRRTGGAEQYFGPGTRLTVT.

The V and J genes are TRBV9 and TRBJ1-1, with 7 bases lining up with TRBD1. Germline CDR1 and CDR2: SGDLS and YYNGEE. The CDR3 is 13 amino acids. With V trimmed by 3 bases and J by 6 bases, 5 bases remained unmatched. The CDR3 is CASSAGQAPEAFF. The DNA of the CDR3 is TGTGCCAGCAGCGCCGGACAGGCCCCTGAAGCTTTCTTT.

V and J are TRBV14 and TRBJ2-1, with TRBD2 matching over 10 bases. V gave up 1 base and J gave up 5 bases; unmatched junction bases: 8. Germline CDR1 SGHDN, CDR2 FVKESK. The CDR3 totals 17 residues. This chain's CDR3 is CASSQVLLAGRNNEQFF. Written as DNA, the CDR3 is TGTGCCAGCAGCCAAGTATTACTAGCGGGACGTAACAATGAGCAGTTCTTC.

V and J are TRBV15 and TRBJ2-1; no firm D call. The CDR3 is made up of 15 amino acids. Trimming shortened V by 5 bases and J by 0 bases, and 11 bases separated the two germline ends. Germline CDR1 LNHNV, CDR2 YYDKDF (reference sequence). The CDR3 DNA reads as TGTGCCACCAGCGGCAGCGCGAGCTCCTACAATGAGCAGTTCTTC. Translated: CATSGSASSYNEQFF. Full variable domain (missing parts from reference TRBV15 and TRBJ2-1): DAMVIQNPRYQVTQFGKPVTLSCSQTLNHNVMYWYQQKSSQAPKLLFHYYDKDFNNEADTPDNFQSRRPNTSFCFLDIRSPGLGDTAMYLCATSGSASSYNEQFFGPGTRLTVL.

The genes are TRBV7-8 and TRBJ2-1, with a weak D call TRBD1 (5 bases). This CDR3 spans 16 amino acids. CDR1 and CDR2 (germline): SGHVS, FQNEAQ. V lost 3 bases to trimming and J lost 2 bases, with 14 bases between them. The CDR3 DNA is TGTGCCAGCAGCTTCCAAACAGGCCCGACCTACAATGAGCAGTTCTTC. This translates into CASSFQTGPTYNEQFF.

The CDR3: CASSLSAGTGGNNEQFF. DNA of the CDR3: TGTGCCAGCAGCTTAAGCGCCGGGACAGGGGGCAACAATGAGCAGTTCTTC. The chain joins TRBV7-2 to TRBJ2-1; 12 nucleotides align to TRBD1. CDR3 size: 17 residues. Unmatched junction bases numbered 7, after V lost 2 bases and J lost 5 bases. Germline-derived CDR1 and CDR2 are SGHTA and FQGNSA.

This chain joins TRBV6-5 and TRBJ2-5, with D possibly being TRBD2 (6 bases). CDR3 length equals 13 residues. Germline V gene lookup returns CDR1 MNHEY and CDR2 SVGAGI. V was clipped by 6 bases and J by 2 bases, with 10 bases between them. Here the CDR3 DNA reads TGTGCCAGCAGAGGGACTGCGCAAGAGACCCAGTACTTC. Its protein product is CASRGTAQETQYF.

This rearrangement joins TRBV2 to TRBJ2-5; the match to TRBD1 covers 7 bases. After removal of 7 bases from V and 1 base from J, the junction contained 3 bases not matched to a gene. CDR1 is SNHLY and CDR2 is FYNNEI in the germline V gene. This CDR3 is 13 amino acids long. The CDR3 region has the DNA TGTGCCAGCAATTCAGGGGGCCAAGAGACCCAGTACTTC. Protein: CASNSGGQETQYF.

There are a few counts of this clone. This chain joins TRBV12-3 or TRBV12-4 and TRBJ1-4, with D perhaps matching TRBD1 (6 bases). The CDR3 loop spans 13 amino acids. The V end was cut by 10 bases, the J end by 2 bases, with 11 bases between. In nucleotides, the CDR3 is TGTGCCACTGGACAGCATACTAATGAAAAACTGTTTTTT. Translation: CATGQHTNEKLFF.

The chain is built from TRBV5-1 and TRBJ2-2; 9 positions agree with TRBD2. The CDR3 loop spans 16 amino acids. The V gene end was trimmed by 3 bases and the J gene end by 0 bases; junction bases not matched to a gene: 3. In germline, CDR1 is SGHRS, CDR2 YFSETQ. The CDR3, as DNA: TGCGCCAGCAGCTCCGGGACTAGCACGAACACCGGGGAGCTGTTTTTT. Amino acids: CASSSGTSTNTGELFF.

The gene calls are TRBV6-2 or TRBV6-3 and TRBJ1-5, with unresolved D. Trimming pared 2 bases from V and 2 bases from J, leaving 16 bases between. Germline-derived CDR1 and CDR2 are MNHEY and SVGEGT. The CDR3 covers 17 residues. The CDR3 loop is CASSYPSVTIGNQPQHF. The CDR3 DNA reads as TGTGCCAGCAGTTACCCTTCGGTCACCATCGGCAATCAGCCCCAGCATTTT.

This rearrangement joins TRBV28 to TRBJ2-1; TRBD2 matches at 8 bases. The V segment lost 5 bases and the J segment 9 bases; nucleotides outside the gene matches: 18. Germline CDR1 is MDHEN and CDR2 is SYDVKM. The CDR3 sequence is 17 residues long. CDR3 loop: CASSPWASGPGGSEQFF. As DNA, the CDR3 is TGTGCCAGCAGTCCATGGGCTAGCGGGCCGGGAGGGAGTGAGCAGTTCTTC. The whole variable domain, filled in from reference TRBV28 and TRBJ2-1, reads DVKVTQSSRYLVKRTGEKVFLECVQDMDHENMFWYRQDPGLGLRLIYFSYDVKMKEKGDIPEGYSVSREKKERFSLILESASTNQTSMYLCASSPWASGPGGSEQFFGPGTRLTVL.

The genes are TRBV28 and TRBJ2-3; tentative D call: TRBD1 (5 bases). Per germline, CDR1 MDHEN and CDR2 SYDVKM. This CDR3 has 13 amino acids. CDR3 sequence: CAAGQGPTDTQYF. The CDR3 DNA reads TGTGCAGCCGGTCAGGGCCCCACAGATACGCAGTATTTT.

The chain joins TRBV11-2 to TRBJ2-3, with 10 bases aligning to TRBD2. The germline gives CDR1 SGHAT, CDR2 FQNNGV. The V and J ends lost 3 bases and 1 base, in that order; junction bases with no gene match: 1. This CDR3 is 15 amino acids long. The CDR3 region is CASSFGTSGTDTQYF. In DNA form, the CDR3 reads TGTGCCAGCAGCTTCGGGACTAGCGGCACAGATACGCAGTATTTT.